Listed here are 13 T cell receptor beta chains from one sample, sequenced in a study of tissue T cells after allogeneic stem cell transplantation. Time point here: mouse harvest day 14 after allogeneic transplant. Mouse grafts combined 10^7 T-cell-depleted bone marrow cells with 10^6 splenic CD5+ T cells. Generated by immunoSEQ multiplex PCR, the TCRdb table keeps only in-frame clones and is missing some. The sample carries around 4,400 clones, 45% recorded once. Sequencing input: gut tissue. These receptors came from a female BALB/c mouse given C57BL/6 T cells with graft-versus-host disease after an allogeneic hematopoietic cell transplant.

In this sample, this clone turned up a few times. Genes and germline are mouse. The CDR3 end falls 1 residue outside the read, so it is completed with the germline J gene. J is TRBJ1-1 and V is TRBV3; D remains unclear. The CDR3 is 13 amino acids. The V gene lost 5 bases and the J gene lost 4 bases, with 11 bases spanning the gap. Per germline, CDR1 SNHLY and CDR2 FYNGKV (reference sequence). The CDR3 bases that were read are TGTGCCAGCAGCCCCCGGGGAGGCACAGAAGTCTTC. Translating it yields CASSPRGGTEVF. From start to end, the CDR3 is CASSPRGGTEVFF.

This clone showed up just a few times. Mouse names are used for the genes. The read ends 1 residue shy of where the CDR3 ends; the end is completed using the germline J gene. The gene calls are TRBV26 and TRBJ1-1; D is possibly TRBD1 (5 bases). CDR1 is KGHPV and CDR2 is FQNQEV in the germline V gene (reference sequence). CDR3 length: 13 amino acids. Trimming removed 4 bases from V and 0 bases from J, with 6 bases in between. CDR3 bases read: TGTGCCAGCAGTCGGGGACAGAACACAGAAGTCTTC. It encodes CASSRGQNTEVF. The full CDR3 protein is CASSRGQNTEVFF.

Comments on this clone: Mouse gene names apply. The read stops 1 residue short of the end of the CDR3; the missing end is completed from the germline J gene. V is TRBV26 and J is TRBJ1-2; TRBD1 aligns across 8 bases. V dropped 6 bases and J dropped 2; count of bases not matched to a gene: 5. The CDR3 is made up of 14 amino acids. Germline CDR1 KGHPV, CDR2 FQNQEV (reference sequence). CDR3 in amino acids: CASSRDRRNSDYTF. The CDR3 bases that were read are TGTGCCAGCAGCCGGGACAGGAGGAACTCCGACTACACC.

In regard to this clone: Gene names are the mouse ones. The DNA ends 1 residue before the CDR3 does, and the rest of the CDR3 is filled in from the germline J gene. This chain uses TRBV3 with TRBJ1-2; D is perhaps TRBD1 (5 bases). CDR3 length: 13 amino acids. Germline V gene sequence: CDR1 SNHLY, CDR2 FYNGKV (reference sequence). The V and J ends lost 2 bases and 5 bases respectively, with 9 bases between them. The sequenced part of the CDR3 DNA is TGTGCCAGCAGCTTAACAGCAGGGTCCGACTACACC. This encodes CASSLTAGSDYT. From start to end, the CDR3 is CASSLTAGSDYTF.

This clone was found a few times. Gene labels here are mouse ones. The read ends 1 residue shy of where the CDR3 ends; the end is completed using the germline J gene. V and J are TRBV5 and TRBJ2-7; D is undetermined. This CDR3 is 13 amino acids long. From germline, CDR1 is LGHNA and CDR2 YNLKQL (reference sequence). V was clipped by 0 bases and J by 4 bases, with 7 bases between them. The CDR3 sequence: CASSQDNTYEQYF. The covered CDR3 bases are TGTGCCAGCAGCCAAGATAACACTTATGAACAGTAC.

As for this clone: The genes are named according to mouse. The CDR3 end falls 1 residue outside the read, so it is completed with the germline J gene. The chain has TRBV3 and TRBJ2-3; 9 nucleotides align to TRBD2. This CDR3 is 15 amino acids long. J was trimmed by 0 bases and V by 3 bases; bases with no gene match: 1. CDR1 is SNHLY, CDR2 FYNGKV, per germline (reference sequence). The part of the CDR3 DNA that was read is TGTGCCAGCAGCTTCGACTGGGGGAGTGCAGAAACGCTGTAT. This gives the protein CASSFDWGSAETLY. The full CDR3 protein is CASSFDWGSAETLYF. Full variable domain (outside the CDR3, taken from reference TRBV3 and TRBJ2-3): GPKVLQIPSHQIIDMGQMVTLNCDPVSNHLYFYWYKQILGQQMEFLVNFYNGKVMEKSKLFKDQFSVERPDGSYFTLKIQPTALEDSAVYFCASSFDWGSAETLYFGSGTRLTVL.

In its sample, this clone is large. Gene names denote mouse genes. The read gets to within 1 residue of the CDR3 end, and the germline J gene fills in the rest. J is TRBJ2-7 and V is TRBV26, with 9 bases fitting TRBD2. Germline CDR1 and CDR2: KGHPV and FQNQEV (reference sequence). This CDR3 region has 13 residues. Trimming removed 7 bases from V and 4 bases from J; junction bases left unmatched: 5. This CDR3 reads CASTLDWGYEQYF. The CDR3 bases that were read are TGTGCCAGCACCCTCGACTGGGGGTATGAACAGTAC.

This clone counts as medium-sized (0.01 to 0.1%). Mouse germline and gene names are used. The DNA ends 1 residue before the CDR3 does, and the rest of the CDR3 is filled in from the germline J gene. The chain has TRBV16 and TRBJ2-7; the match to TRBD2 covers 8 bases. The junction had 4 bases not matched to a gene; V was cut back by 1 base and J by 2 bases. This CDR3 has 15 residues. Germline V lookup: CDR1 SGHSA, CDR2 FRNQAP. CDR3 DNA (partial): TGTGCAAGCAGCTTAGTGCCTGGGGGGCCCTATGAACAGTAC. Residues: CASSLVPGGPYEQY. From start to end, the CDR3 is CASSLVPGGPYEQYF.

A remark on this clone: Each gene name is a mouse one. The covered CDR3 bases are TGTGCCAGCAGTTTCGTGGCAGGGACAGAAGTCTTC. This translates into CASSFVAGTEVF. Given in full, the CDR3 is CASSFVAGTEVFF. This chain joins TRBV15 and TRBJ1-1; weak D call: TRBD1 (5 bases). The read finishes 1 residue shy of the CDR3 end, and the germline J gene is used to complete it. The length of the CDR3 is 13 residues. Trimming left V 3 bases short and J 5 bases short, with 10 bases between. Germline-derived CDR1 and CDR2 are SGHND and FRSKSL.

A note on this clone: All gene names here are mouse names. Read sequence stops 1 residue before the CDR3 end, and the germline J gene provides the missing end. The chain links TRBV12-2 to TRBJ2-7; a possible D gene is TRBD2 (6 bases). There are 14 residues in the CDR3. Trimming pared 1 base from V and 0 bases from J, leaving 9 bases between. Germline assignment: CDR1 SGHLS and CDR2 HYDKME. The CDR3 reads CASSLRGLSYEQYF. The covered CDR3 bases are TGTGCCAGCTCTCTGAGGGGACTCTCCTATGAACAGTAC. Drawing the rest from reference TRBV12-2 and TRBJ2-7, the complete variable domain is NSGVVQSPRYIIKGKGERSILKCIPISGHLSVAWYQQTQGQELKFFIQHYDKMERDKGNLPSRFSVQQFDDYHSEMNMSALELEDSAVYFCASSLRGLSYEQYFGPGTRLTVL.

Comments on this clone: Gene names follow the mouse nomenclature. The read is 1 residue too short to cover the CDR3 end, so that end is filled in from the germline J gene. V usage is TRBV26 and J usage is TRBJ1-3, with TRBD1 identical over 8 bases. This CDR3 is 15 amino acids long. Germline V gene lookup returns CDR1 KGHPV and CDR2 FQNQEV (reference sequence). V was clipped by 2 bases and J by 1 base; unmatched bases: 1. This chain's CDR3 is CASSLGTGSGNTLYF. The sequenced CDR3 bases are TGTGCCAGCAGTCTGGGGACAGGATCTGGAAATACGCTCTAT.

In this sample, this clone turned up once. The listed genes are named as in mouse. Coverage ceases 1 residue before the CDR3 finishes, and the germline J gene fills in the end. The chain employs TRBV12-1 and TRBJ2-3, with 11 positions matching TRBD1. This CDR3 is built from 15 residues. Germline CDR1 SGHSN, CDR2 HYEKVE. The V segment lost 4 bases and the J segment 1 base; nucleotides outside the gene matches: 3. The CDR3 reads CASSRTGGGAETLYF. The covered CDR3 bases are TGTGCCAGCTCCCGGACAGGGGGCGGTGCAGAAACGCTGTAT.

Relative to its sample, this clone is large. The genes are named according to mouse. Read coverage stops 1 residue before the CDR3 terminus; the germline J gene supplies the remainder. The rearrangement uses TRBV12-1 and TRBJ2-1, with 12 bases that match TRBD2. Germline CDR1 is SGHSN and CDR2 is HYEKVE. J gave up 3 bases and V 7 bases, and 3 bases lay outside the gene matches. The CDR3 is 14 residues long. CDR3 bases read: TGTGCCAGTCGGGACTGGGGGGTCTATGCTGAGCAGTTC. Its translation: CASRDWGVYAEQF. The CDR3 as a whole reads CASRDWGVYAEQFF.